In this sample, the clone carrying this TCR beta chain turned up a few times. Its target is unknown. The data were obtained in a study of early T cells in non-severe SARS-CoV-2 infection. General study results and limits: The matching step, a VDJdb search, favored anti-spike CD8 responses and missed private and CD4 specificities.

This CDR3 comprises 14 residues. The V gene end was trimmed by 7 bases and the J gene end by 7 bases; junction bases not matched to a gene: 7. In germline, CDR1 is MDHEN, CDR2 SYDVKM. Molecules of cDNA were individually given unique molecular identifiers that were attached to them. TCRdb re-called the 5' RACE reads through MiXCR, storing one row per CDR3 protein. The sample lists 87,000 or so distinct CDR3 sequences; 14% were seen once. The J gene is TRBJ1-1, the V gene TRBV28; 12 nucleotides agree with TRBD1. Sequenced material: whole blood. The clonotype was recovered from an adult who was a healthcare worker with PCR-confirmed SARS-CoV-2 infection or an uninfected control (not recorded which). CDR3 region: CASTGTGGDIEAFF. The CDR3, as DNA: TGTGCCAGCACCGGGACAGGGGGCGACATTGAAGCTTTCTTT. The full variable domain, completed using reference TRBV28 and TRBJ1-1, is DVKVTQSSRYLVKRTGEKVFLECVQDMDHENMFWYRQDPGLGLRLIYFSYDVKMKEKGDIPEGYSVSREKKERFSLILESASTNQTSMYLCASTGTGGDIEAFFGQGTRLTVV.